These 8 T cell receptor beta chains originate from one sample sequenced in a study of blood T cell repertoires in COVID-19. Assay used: immunoSEQ multiplex PCR; TCRdb lists only in-frame clones, some missing. Found here are 150,000 or so clones, about 85% of them singletons; the top ten hold approximately 12%. The sequencing input was peripheral blood. These receptors came from a man aged 70-80 years who had recovered from COVID-19.

The chain links TRBV7-8 to TRBJ2-1; TRBD2 might be the D (6 bases). The V end lost 6 bases, the J end lost 2 bases, and 8 bases lay between the germline ends. CDR3 length equals 13 residues. Germline V gives CDR1 SGHVS, CDR2 FQNEAQ. CDR3 DNA sequence: TGTGCCAGCAGGCCGGGGGCCTACAATGAGCAGTTCTTC. This sequence encodes CASRPGAYNEQFF.

This clone appeared a single time. V usage is TRBV7-9 and J usage is TRBJ1-4; the match to TRBD1 covers 9 bases. The CDR3 is 15 amino acids. Germline V CDR1 and CDR2: SEHNR, FQNEAQ (reference sequence). J lost 4 bases, V lost 5 bases, and 5 bases had no gene match. In DNA, the CDR3 is TGTGCCAGCAGCCCGGGACAGGGCTTTAATGAAAAACTGTTTTTT. Translation gives CASSPGQGFNEKLFF.

This clone was observed a single time. V and J are TRBV5-1 and TRBJ2-1; TRBD2 might be the D (6 bases). V lost 4 bases to trimming and J lost 0 bases, with 23 bases between them. Looked up from germline, CDR1 is SGHRS and CDR2 is YFSETQ. The CDR3 extends over 19 amino acids. Here the CDR3 reads CASSAKRFLTEGSYNEQFF. CDR3 nucleotide sequence: TGCGCCAGCAGCGCCAAGCGGTTCCTCACGGAGGGCTCCTACAATGAGCAGTTCTTC.

Comment on this clone: At the DNA level, this CDR3 is encoded by other sequences in the same sample as well. J is TRBJ1-2 and V is TRBV9, with 8 bases identical to TRBD1. The trim removed 3 bases at V and 4 bases at J, leaving 5 bases unmatched. Germline V gene data show CDR1 as SGDLS and CDR2 as YYNGEE. The CDR3 has 14 amino acids. CDR3 in DNA: TGTGCCAGCAGCGGCGGACAGGGCGGCTATGGCTACACCTTC. Translated, it gives CASSGGQGGYGYTF.

The chain links TRBV5-4 to TRBJ2-1, with D maybe TRBD1 (6 bases). V lost 0 bases, J lost 5 bases, and 9 bases lay in between. Germline V gene sequence: CDR1 SGHNT, CDR2 YYREEE (reference sequence). This CDR3 comprises 14 residues. For the CDR3, the DNA is TGTGCCAGCAGCTTGGGGACAGTCAACAATGAGCAGTTCTTC. Residues: CASSLGTVNNEQFF.

The chain carries TRBV24-1 and TRBJ2-5, with TRBD1 identical over 8 bases. Looked up from germline, CDR1 is KGHDR and CDR2 is SFDVKD. The V gene end was trimmed by 4 bases and the J gene end by 2 bases; junction bases not matched to a gene: 5. The CDR3 contains 15 residues. CDR3 protein: CATSEGDRSQETQYF. DNA of the CDR3: TGTGCCACCAGTGAGGGGGACAGGTCACAAGAGACCCAGTACTTC.

A few counts support this clone. The chain combines TRBV15 with TRBJ1-4; D uncertain. V lost 3 bases, J lost 4 bases, and 9 bases lay in between. The CDR3 extends over 14 amino acids. Germline CDR1 LNHNV, CDR2 YYDKDF (reference sequence). The CDR3 DNA follows: TGTGCCACCAGCAGGTACAGCCTTAATGAAAAACTGTTTTTT. Its protein is CATSRYSLNEKLFF.

V and J are TRBV9 and TRBJ2-2; no firm D call. The germline V and J ends were trimmed by 1 base and 5 bases, with 12 bases remaining between them. The CDR3 loop spans 15 amino acids. Germline V gives CDR1 SGDLS, CDR2 YYNGEE. Here the CDR3 reads CASSVSNSFTGELFF. The CDR3 DNA is TGTGCCAGCAGCGTATCCAATAGTTTTACCGGGGAGCTGTTTTTT.